Each of the 23 T cell receptor beta chains below was sequenced from the same sample in a study of T cell responses to AZD1222 COVID-19 vaccine. Here immunoSEQ multiplex PCR was the method, and the copy in TCRdb shows in-frame clones only, minus some. The table records about 140,000 clones, roughly 90% of them present only once. The material sequenced was peripheral blood, taken on day 0 of AZD1222 vaccination. These TCRs come from an adult in good health.

This chain joins TRBV6-5 and TRBJ2-3, with D maybe TRBD2 (5 bases). The CDR3 has 14 residues. Germline V gene data show CDR1 as MNHEY and CDR2 as SVGAGI. The V end was cut by 5 bases, the J end by 2 bases, with 11 bases between. CDR3 DNA: TGTGCCAGCAGTCGCCGGGGAACCACAGATACGCAGTATTTT. Its protein is CASSRRGTTDTQYF.

The genes are TRBV6-2 or TRBV6-3 and TRBJ2-7, with D possibly matching TRBD1 (6 bases). Germline CDR1 is MNHEY and CDR2 is SVGEGT. The CDR3 has 16 amino acids. Deletions cut 7 bases from V and 3 bases from J, with 22 bases between. Here the CDR3 DNA reads TGTGCCAGCAACCCGAAAGGGGGAAACCGGGGCTACGAGCAGTACTTC. It specifies CASNPKGGNRGYEQYF.

The chain employs TRBV6-2 or TRBV6-3 and TRBJ2-7; 9 bases are shared with TRBD2. CDR3 length: 14 amino acids. V was pared by 3 bases and J by 5 bases, with 5 bases of the junction left unmatched. Germline V gene sequence: CDR1 MNHEY, CDR2 SVGEGT. The CDR3 DNA reads as TGTGCCAGCAGTTATGGAGCGGGAGGCCACGAGCAGTACTTC. This codes for CASSYGAGGHEQYF.

This clone was counted only a few times. V is TRBV5-5 and J is TRBJ1-5; D gene unclear. Germline lookup yields CDR1 SGHKS and CDR2 YYEKEE (reference sequence). V gave up 6 bases and J gave up 4 bases, with 14 bases separating them. There are 14 residues in the CDR3. DNA of the CDR3: TGTGCCAGCACCCGGTTGCCGGGAAATCAGCCCCAGCATTTT. This sequence encodes CASTRLPGNQPQHF.

The chain combines TRBV27 with TRBJ2-7; 11 nucleotides match TRBD2. Germline loops: CDR1 MNHEY, CDR2 SMNVEV (reference sequence). The CDR3 sequence is 17 residues long. Losses at the gene ends were 1 base for V and 2 bases for J; bases not matched to a gene: 7. CDR3 sequence: CASSLWVAGGGTYEQYF. In nucleotides, the CDR3 is TGTGCCAGCAGTTTATGGGTAGCGGGAGGGGGTACCTACGAGCAGTACTTC.

V is TRBV5-6 and J is TRBJ1-1, with unresolved D. The CDR3 runs to 13 residues. The V and J ends lost 1 base and 1 base respectively, with 5 bases between them. Looked up from germline, CDR1 is SGHDT and CDR2 is YYEEEE. The CDR3 spells CASSLRSNTEAFF. CDR3 DNA: TGTGCCAGCAGCTTGAGATCGAACACTGAAGCTTTCTTT.

The V and J genes are TRBV5-6 and TRBJ2-3; the D is unclear. Germline lookup yields CDR1 SGHDT and CDR2 YYEEEE. This CDR3 is built from 12 residues. Trimming stripped 1 base from V and 2 bases from J, with 2 bases between. DNA for the CDR3: TGTGCCAGCAGCTTGTTCACAGATACGCAGTATTTT. Its translation is CASSLFTDTQYF.

In regard to this clone: The identical CDR3 is also encoded by other nucleotide sequences in the sample. The chain employs TRBV27 and TRBJ1-5; the D is unclear. The CDR3 has 14 amino acids. V lost 3 bases to trimming and J lost 4 bases, with 10 bases between them. Per germline, CDR1 MNHEY and CDR2 SMNVEV (reference sequence). Here the CDR3 reads CASSFTGRNQPQHF. The CDR3 nucleotides are TGTGCCAGCAGTTTTACGGGGAGAAATCAGCCCCAGCATTTT.

This rearrangement joins TRBV4-1 to TRBJ2-5, with a tentative D call TRBD1 (6 bases). V gave up 0 bases and J gave up 4 bases, with 12 bases separating them. From germline, CDR1 is MGHRA and CDR2 YSYEKL. CDR3 length: 15 residues. The CDR3 DNA reads TGCGCCAGCAGCCAAGATCGGCAGGGGAGAGAGACCCAGTACTTC. It specifies CASSQDRQGRETQYF.

This clone showed up just once. The rearrangement links TRBV5-1 to TRBJ2-1; no reliable D call. CDR1 is SGHRS, CDR2 YFSETQ, per germline. V was shortened by 2 bases and J by 5 bases, with 14 bases between the two germline ends. The CDR3 extends over 15 amino acids. The CDR3 sequence: CASSLGILTHNEQFF. CDR3 in DNA: TGCGCCAGCAGCTTAGGGATTCTCACTCACAATGAGCAGTTCTTC.

This chain uses TRBV5-1 with TRBJ2-3; D is unresolved. The ends were cut back, 2 bases at V and 0 bases at J, with 10 bases in the middle. Germline V CDR1 and CDR2: SGHRS, YFSETQ. CDR3 length equals 15 residues. CDR3 nucleotides: TGCGCCAGCAGCTTCGTCGGGCCAAGCACAGATACGCAGTATTTT. Its protein product is CASSFVGPSTDTQYF.

The count of this clone is one. The chain has TRBV11-2 and TRBJ1-6; TRBD1 might be the D (5 bases). V gave up 1 base and J gave up 5 bases, with 9 bases separating them. This CDR3 is 15 amino acids long. Germline-derived CDR1 and CDR2 are SGHAT and FQNNGV. The CDR3 DNA reads as TGTGCCAGCAGCTTAGGACAGACAGATAATTCACCCCTCCACTTT. Its protein product is CASSLGQTDNSPLHF.

V gene TRBV6-5 combines with J gene TRBJ2-1, with TRBD1 matching over 8 bases. V lost 4 bases and J lost 14; bases outside the gene matches: 7. The CDR3 sequence is 12 residues long. CDR1 and CDR2 from the germline V gene are MNHEY and SVGAGI. CDR3 nucleotide sequence: TGTGCCAGCAGTTTCACAGGGGGAGAAAAGTTCTTC. This codes for CASSFTGGEKFF.

The chain links TRBV5-4 to TRBJ2-5; 8 nucleotides align to TRBD2. The CDR3 is 19 amino acids. The germline V gene has CDR1 SGHNT and CDR2 YYREEE (reference sequence). The ends lost 2 bases at V and 1 base at J; junction bases unmatched: 16. This CDR3 is CASSFLGSGRVGVQETQYF. The CDR3 DNA reads TGTGCCAGCAGCTTCCTAGGGAGCGGGAGAGTGGGGGTCCAAGAGACCCAGTACTTC.

The sample holds a few counts of this clone. CDR3 bases: TGTGCCAGCAGCCTACAGGGGTGGGCTGAAGCTTTCTTT. It codes for CASSLQGWAEAFF. The chain combines TRBV3-1 (or the pseudogene TRBV3-2) with TRBJ1-1, with 7 positions matching TRBD1. The CDR3 loop spans 13 amino acids. V was pared by 4 bases and J by 6 bases, with 5 bases of the junction left unmatched. Germline values: CDR1 LGHDT, CDR2 YNNKEL (reference sequence).

This clone occurred once. The V gene is TRBV6-6, the J gene TRBJ1-1, with 9 bases matching TRBD1. The CDR3 totals 17 residues. Trimming cost V 6 bases and J 4 bases; bases outside gene matches: 15. Germline CDR1 is MNHNY and CDR2 is SVGAGI (reference sequence). The CDR3 DNA reads as TGTGCCAGCAGCCGAGCAAATACAGGGGGCGGTGGCACTGAAGCTTTCTTT. Amino acid sequence: CASSRANTGGGGTEAFF.

This chain joins TRBV3-1 (or the pseudogene TRBV3-2) and TRBJ2-3; the D is unclear. This CDR3 region has 16 residues. Germline V CDR1 and CDR2: LGHDT, YNNKEL (reference sequence). V gave up 0 bases and J gave up 2 bases, with 12 bases separating them. The CDR3 sequence: CASSQEPLFNTDTQYF. Written as DNA, the CDR3 is TGTGCCAGCAGCCAAGAGCCTCTTTTCAACACAGATACGCAGTATTTT.

The chain couples TRBV10-3 to TRBJ1-1, with D possibly TRBD1 on 5 matching bases. V lost 2 bases, J lost 1 base, and 11 bases lay in between. The CDR3 is 15 residues long. The V gene's germline CDR1 is ENHRY and CDR2 SYGVKD. This chain's CDR3 is CAISEARETNTEAFF. Written as DNA, the CDR3 is TGTGCCATCAGTGAGGCCAGGGAAACGAACACTGAAGCTTTCTTT.

The sample holds one count of this clone. The J gene is TRBJ2-1, the V gene TRBV6-2 or TRBV6-3, with TRBD2 matching 8 bases. After removal of 6 bases from V and 1 base from J, the junction contained 5 bases not matched to a gene. The CDR3 consists of 15 residues. From germline, CDR1 is MNHEY and CDR2 SVGEGT. Here the CDR3 DNA reads TGTGCCAGCAGCCGCAGCGGGAGTTCCTACAATGAGCAGTTCTTC. Translated, it gives CASSRSGSSYNEQFF.

This chain uses TRBV27 with TRBJ2-7; D could derive from TRBD1 or TRBD2 (5 bases each). Germline CDR1 is MNHEY and CDR2 is SMNVEV (reference sequence). Trimming left V 2 bases short and J 0 bases short, with 5 bases between. The CDR3 has 13 residues. The CDR3 DNA sequence: TGTGCCAGCAGTTTAGGGGGCTCCTACGAGCAGTACTTC. This gives the protein CASSLGGSYEQYF.

This chain joins TRBV7-2 and TRBJ1-1; unclear D gene. CDR1 is SGHTA, CDR2 FQGNSA, per germline. The CDR3 is 14 amino acids. Trimming cost V 2 bases and J 1 base, with 8 bases left between them. The CDR3 reads CASSLTPGNTEAFF. Here the CDR3 DNA reads TGTGCCAGCAGCTTAACCCCGGGGAACACTGAAGCTTTCTTT.

The gene calls are TRBV7-3 and TRBJ2-1; D might be TRBD1 (5 bases). V lost 2 bases to trimming and J lost 4 bases, with 6 bases between them. This CDR3 comprises 13 residues. Per the germline V gene, CDR1 is SGHTA and CDR2 is FQGTGA. The CDR3 region has the DNA TGTGCCAGCAGCTTATCAGGGTACAATGAGCAGTTCTTC. It is translated as CASSLSGYNEQFF.

The V and J genes are TRBV6-1 and TRBJ2-1, with 10 bases aligning to TRBD2. Germline-derived CDR1 and CDR2 are MNHNS and SASEGT. The CDR3 totals 14 residues. V lost 2 bases to trimming and J lost 11 bases; unmatched junction nucleotides: 6. The CDR3 protein is CASSELAGEFQQFF. The CDR3 DNA reads as TGTGCCAGCAGTGAACTAGCGGGAGAATTTCAGCAGTTCTTC.